This T cell receptor (beta chain) was sequenced for a study of PD-1 blockade in classical Hodgkin lymphoma. Generated by immunoSEQ multiplex PCR, the TCRdb table keeps only in-frame clones and is missing some. The sample gives about 11,000 clones, roughly four fifths of which show up once; 30% to 35% is in the top ten. Relapse after autologous stem cell transplantation occurred in every patient, and brentuximab vedotin exposure varied. From germline, CDR1 is MGHRA and CDR2 YSYEKL. The CDR3 runs 13 residues. The sample was peripheral blood mononuclear cells (PBMCs), taken at baseline. The chain links TRBV4-1 to TRBJ1-2, with a possible D match to TRBD1 (5 bases). The sequence was collected from a human donor with classical Hodgkin lymphoma. In nucleotides, the CDR3 is TGCGGGACGAGGGACGGACCCTTGGGCGGCTACACCTTC. Protein product: CGTRDGPLGGYTF.